The next 5 T cell receptor beta chains were all read from a single sample in a study of blood T cell repertoires in COVID-19. Some clones are missing from TCRdb's copy, which holds only in-frame ones; the method was immunoSEQ multiplex PCR. The data contain 150,000 to 200,000 clones, approximately 95% of them singletons. The sequencing sample was made of peripheral blood. The receptor source for this set is a woman aged 55-69 years with COVID-19, enrolled during active disease.

The gene calls are TRBV7-3 and TRBJ2-6, with D possibly matching TRBD1 (5 bases). The length of the CDR3 is 15 residues. In germline, CDR1 is SGHTA, CDR2 FQGTGA. Trimming left V 3 bases short and J 2 bases short, with 8 bases between. The CDR3 here is CASSFQGPGANVLTF. The CDR3 bases are TGTGCCAGCAGCTTTCAGGGCCCTGGGGCCAACGTCCTGACTTTC.

V and J are TRBV4-1 and TRBJ2-1, with D unclear. The CDR3 totals 14 residues. Trimming shortened V by 7 bases and J by 0 bases, and 10 bases separated the two germline ends. The germline gives CDR1 MGHRA, CDR2 YSYEKL. The CDR3 DNA reads TGCGCCAGCAAATTATCCAGCTCCTACAATGAGCAGTTCTTC. Translating gives CASKLSSSYNEQFF.

Written as DNA, the CDR3 is TGCGCCAGCTCCAAGGCGGCAGGGGTGAACACTGAAGCTTTCTTT. It specifies CASSKAAGVNTEAFF. The chain combines TRBV4-3 with TRBJ1-1; TRBD1 might be the D (6 bases). This CDR3 has 15 amino acids. Germline-derived CDR1 and CDR2 are LGHNA and YSLEER. The V gene lost 8 bases and the J gene lost 0 bases, with 16 bases spanning the gap.

The rearrangement links TRBV6-5 to TRBJ1-5; D is unclear. Trimming removed 10 bases at V and 1 base at J, with 14 bases between. This CDR3 has 14 residues. Looked up from germline, CDR1 is MNHEY and CDR2 is SVGAGI. The CDR3 reads CATKDPRSNQPQHF. The CDR3 DNA reads as TGTGCCACCAAAGACCCCAGGAGCAATCAGCCCCAGCATTTT.

Only one count was recorded for this clone. The V and J genes are TRBV2 and TRBJ2-7, with D possibly matching TRBD1 (6 bases). This CDR3 contains 14 residues. Trimming took 10 bases from V and 0 from J, leaving 16 bases between them. From germline, CDR1 is SNHLY and CDR2 FYNNEI. The CDR3 DNA sequence: TGTGCCACCGGACAGCTACAGAGCTCCTACGAGCAGTACTTC. It yields the protein CATGQLQSSYEQYF.